This paragraph covers one T cell receptor (beta chain) sequence. This record comes from a study of blood T cell repertoires in COVID-19. Study-wide context: Material from acute and convalescent COVID-19 was sourced from the United States, Italy and Spain. The analysed material was cDNA or gDNA that came from T cells, B-cell-depleted T cells, or PBMCs.

In the original workflow: Quantification of nucleated cells was approximated via reference gene primer amplification. The repertoire was sequenced with immunoSEQ multiplex PCR; TCRdb's copy has only in-frame clones and lacks some. V and J calls and clone size are given by that table; D and trimming were obtained from the DNA. The table shows roughly 100,000 clones, with approximately 90% occurring only once. Looked up from germline, CDR1 is SGHRS and CDR2 is YFSETQ. This CDR3 has 16 amino acids. V lost 0 bases and J lost 2, with 9 bases in between. V gene TRBV5-1 combines with J gene TRBJ2-6; D is unclear. The specimen was peripheral blood. The clonotype comes from a woman at least 80 years old with active COVID-19. The CDR3 DNA is TGCGCCAGCAGCTTGGCCAGTTCCGCTGGGGCCAACGTCCTGACTTTC. Residues: CASSLASSAGANVLTF.